The 4 T cell receptor beta chains reported below all come from one sample, sequenced in a study of blood T cells in healthy people across ages. With a J-beta primer mix and a sample-barcoded 5' primer, a second PCR ran about 7 to 12 cycles. TCRdb re-derived calls from the 5' RACE reads in MiXCR, one entry per CDR3 protein. This repertoire shows hundreds of thousands of distinct CDR3 sequences, roughly 58% found once; its top ten account for approximately 40%. The sequenced material came from blood. The receptors stem from a man in his fifties or sixties in good health.

This sequence joins TRBV6-5 and TRBJ2-3; no firm D call. This CDR3 spans 15 amino acids. Looked up from germline, CDR1 is MNHEY and CDR2 is SVGAGI. The V gene lost 0 bases and the J gene lost 3 bases, with 10 bases spanning the gap. DNA for the CDR3: TGTGCCAGCAGTTACTCTGGGTCAGGAACAGATACGCAGTATTTT. As protein: CASSYSGSGTDTQYF.

The chain carries TRBV6-1 and TRBJ2-7; D is uncertain. Trimming cost V 3 bases and J 7 bases, with 7 bases left between them. Germline V lookup: CDR1 MNHNS, CDR2 SASEGT. The CDR3 is 11 amino acids. The CDR3 bases are TGTGCCAGCAGTGACCTCCGGGAGCAGTACTTC. As protein: CASSDLREQYF.

The CDR3, as DNA: TGTGCCAGCAGTGACCGGGGGGATGAGCAGTTCTTC. The encoded protein is CASSDRGDEQFF. V usage is TRBV25-1 and J usage is TRBJ2-1; 7 bases fit TRBD2. V lost 3 bases, J lost 8 bases, and 1 base stayed unmatched. From germline, CDR1 is MGHDK and CDR2 SYGVNS. CDR3 length: 12 amino acids.

The count of this clonotype is one. The chain links TRBV6-5 to TRBJ2-4; D possibly corresponds to TRBD1 (6 bases). The DNA end is a closer match to TRBJ2-7, so the J assignment may be wrong. The CDR3 runs 15 residues. Germline V CDR1 and CDR2: MNHEY, SVGAGI. The CDR3 DNA sequence: TGTGCCAGCAGTTTTGGACAGCGAGCAGGATACGAGCAGTACTTC. Amino acids: CASSFGQRAGYEQYF.